The 4 T cell receptor beta chains given below trace back to one sample, sequenced in a study of T cells after yellow fever vaccination. TCRdb reanalysed the 5' RACE reads using MiXCR and keeps one entry per CDR3 protein. This sample has 78,000 or so distinct CDR3 sequences, with around 7.1% found just once. This sample comprised CD8+ T cells sorted from PBMCs, obtained 10 to 11 days after the first yellow fever vaccination. These receptors all come from a man aged 18 to 30 who received the YFV17D yellow fever vaccine.

In this sample, this clonotype turned up many times. The CDR3: CSAPGQGDSEQYV. The CDR3, as DNA: TGCAGTGCGCCGGGACAGGGGGATAGTGAGCAGTACGTC. The V and J genes are TRBV20-1 and TRBJ2-7, with 11 nucleotides matching TRBD1. Per the germline V gene, CDR1 is DFQATT and CDR2 is SNEGSKA (reference sequence). With V trimmed by 6 bases and J by 7 bases, 8 bases remained unmatched. The CDR3 has 13 amino acids.

This clonotype has only a few counts. CDR3 bases: TGCAGCGTTGGGGGCAGATTCGTGGGGACTGAAGCTTTCTTT. As protein: CSVGGRFVGTEAFF. V and J are TRBV29-1 and TRBJ1-1, with D perhaps matching TRBD1 (5 bases). V was trimmed by 4 bases and J by 5 bases, leaving 17 bases between them. Germline V CDR1 and CDR2: SQVTM, ANQGSEA. There are 14 residues in the CDR3.

This clonotype was observed many times. The chain couples TRBV7-2 to TRBJ2-5; D may correspond to TRBD1 or TRBD2 (5 bases each). The germline V gene has CDR1 SGHTA and CDR2 FQGNSA. The CDR3 has 15 amino acids. V lost 6 bases and J 0 bases, leaving 14 bases between the germline ends. For the CDR3, the DNA is TGTGCCAGCAGACCCGGGACCCAGTACCAAGAGACCCAGTACTTC. It translates to CASRPGTQYQETQYF.

Notes on this clonotype: This may come from a read error, since a much larger clone is one base off. This chain links TRBV27 with TRBJ2-1; D is possibly TRBD1 or TRBD2 (5 bases each). The germline V gene encodes CDR1 MNHEY and CDR2 SMNVEV (reference sequence). The CDR3 sequence is 14 residues long. Between the trimmed V and J ends, which lost 5 bases and 6 bases, there was a span of 14 bases. The CDR3 here is CASSIGAGGNEQFF. DNA of the CDR3: TGTGCCAGCAGTATAGGAGCTGGGGGCAATGAGCAGTTCTTC.